Presented here are 32 T cell receptor beta chains from one specimen sequenced in a study of cytomegalovirus exposure and HLA in healthy donors. Repertoires were generated with immunoSEQ multiplex PCR, while TCRdb's copy carries only in-frame clones and drops some. The sample has about 65,000 clones; 92% are singletons. Sequencing was done on a sample of PBMCs. The origin of the receptors is a young woman in good health and CMV-seronegative.

This chain uses TRBV28 with TRBJ1-3, with D unresolved. V gave up 3 bases and J gave up 3 bases, with 9 bases separating them. Germline V gene data show CDR1 as MDHEN and CDR2 as SYDVKM. The CDR3 covers 14 residues. CDR3 bases: TGTGCCAGCAGTTTCGGGGTGTTTGGAAACACCATATATTTT. It is translated as CASSFGVFGNTIYF.

This chain joins TRBV27 and TRBJ2-7, with 9 nucleotides matching TRBD1. Germline assignment: CDR1 MNHEY and CDR2 SMNVEV (reference sequence). V lost 8 bases, J lost 5 bases, and 13 bases stayed unmatched. This CDR3 contains 15 residues. The CDR3 loop reads CASASSGTGKHEQYF. CDR3 DNA: TGTGCCAGCGCGTCCTCCGGGACAGGGAAACACGAGCAGTACTTC.

This chain uses TRBV6-1 with TRBJ1-2, with 9 positions matching TRBD1. The V gene end was trimmed by 6 bases and the J gene end by 2 bases; junction bases not matched to a gene: 7. CDR3 length equals 15 residues. The germline V gene has CDR1 MNHNS and CDR2 SASEGT. The CDR3 loop is CASRPRQGGNYGYTF. CDR3 bases: TGTGCCAGCAGGCCCCGACAGGGGGGAAACTATGGCTACACCTTC.

The chain carries TRBV28 and TRBJ2-7, with D possibly matching TRBD2 (6 bases). V lost 5 bases and J 2 bases, leaving 10 bases between the germline ends. CDR1 and CDR2 (germline): MDHEN, SYDVKM. The CDR3 is made up of 13 amino acids. The CDR3 coding sequence is TGTGCCAGCAGTCTGGAGGGTACCTACGAGCAGTACTTC. It translates to CASSLEGTYEQYF.

CDR3 sequence (DNA): TGTGCCAGCAGTTTAGATCGGACAGGGGGAGAAAAACTGTTTTTT. Protein sequence: CASSLDRTGGEKLFF. This chain connects TRBV28 to TRBJ1-4, with TRBD1 matching over 10 bases. V was pared by 2 bases and J by 8 bases, with 5 bases of the junction left unmatched. This CDR3 comprises 15 residues. Germline V gene lookup returns CDR1 MDHEN and CDR2 SYDVKM.

The CDR3 loop reads CASSYSASGDNEQFF. The CDR3 DNA is TGTGCCAGCAGTTACTCGGCTAGCGGGGACAATGAGCAGTTCTTC. The rearrangement joins TRBV6-5 to TRBJ2-1; 9 bases are a match to TRBD2. V shed 0 bases, J shed 5 bases, and the junction held 2 bases outside the gene matches. The CDR3 sequence is 15 residues long. Germline V lookup: CDR1 MNHEY, CDR2 SVGAGI.

The rearrangement joins TRBV5-1 to TRBJ2-4; D is ambiguous. CDR1 is SGHRS and CDR2 is YFSETQ in the germline V gene. V was clipped by 1 base and J by 1 base, with 6 bases between them. The CDR3 covers 14 residues. The CDR3 protein is CASSLTRAKNIQYF. The CDR3 DNA sequence: TGCGCCAGCAGCTTGACCAGGGCCAAAAACATTCAGTACTTC.

The sample holds one count of this clone. The chain combines TRBV5-1 with TRBJ2-2, with 10 bases matching TRBD1. V lost 5 bases and J lost 0; bases outside the gene matches: 4. The CDR3 runs 16 residues. From germline, CDR1 is SGHRS and CDR2 YFSETQ. Written as DNA, the CDR3 is TGCGCCAGCAGACGCGGACAGGGGGCGAACACCGGGGAGCTGTTTTTT. It yields the protein CASRRGQGANTGELFF.

The genes are TRBV9 and TRBJ2-3, with 13 positions matching TRBD2. V shed 0 bases and J 5 bases; nucleotides not matched to a gene: 6. The CDR3 is made up of 17 amino acids. Per the germline V gene, CDR1 is SGDLS and CDR2 is YYNGEE. The DNA of the CDR3 is TGTGCCAGCAGCGTAGCTACGGGACTAGCGGGGAGAGATACGCAGTATTTT. Translation: CASSVATGLAGRDTQYF.

The chain has TRBV6-5 and TRBJ1-2; D call uncertain. The germline V and J ends were trimmed by 2 bases and 5 bases, with 12 bases remaining between them. The CDR3 runs to 14 residues. CDR1 and CDR2 (germline): MNHEY, SVGAGI. CDR3 residues: CASSYAQRWYGYTF. The CDR3 DNA reads as TGTGCCAGCAGTTACGCCCAGCGTTGGTATGGCTACACCTTC.

V is TRBV27 and J is TRBJ1-5, with 7 bases aligning to TRBD1. CDR3 size: 15 residues. Germline V CDR1 and CDR2: MNHEY, SMNVEV (reference sequence). V trimming: 5 bases; J trimming: 6 bases; junction bases outside the gene matches: 10. CDR3 in amino acids: CASSPAKTGLQPQHF. In DNA, the CDR3 is TGTGCCAGCAGTCCGGCAAAGACAGGGCTTCAGCCCCAGCATTTT.

The chain combines TRBV10-3 with TRBJ1-5; possibly TRBD1 for D (5 bases). The germline V and J ends were trimmed by 6 bases and 11 bases, with 17 bases remaining between them. Germline-derived CDR1 and CDR2 are ENHRY and SYGVKD. The CDR3 runs to 13 residues. This CDR3 is CAIREDISGAQHF. DNA for the CDR3: TGTGCCATCAGGGAGGACATATCCGGGGCCCAGCATTTT.

This chain uses TRBV29-1 with TRBJ2-1; D might be TRBD2 (6 bases). Germline V lookup: CDR1 SQVTM, CDR2 ANQGSEA. Trimming stripped 2 bases from V and 8 bases from J, with 25 bases between. The CDR3 sequence is 17 residues long. The CDR3 is CSVERMEGGTPMHEQFF. Here the CDR3 DNA reads TGCAGCGTTGAACGGATGGAGGGTGGGACCCCGATGCATGAGCAGTTCTTC.

The chain joins TRBV5-6 to TRBJ1-3; no reliable D call. This CDR3 is 15 amino acids long. CDR1 is SGHDT, CDR2 YYEEEE, per germline. V lost 2 bases and J 4 bases, leaving 13 bases between the germline ends. CDR3 bases: TGTGCCAGCAGCTTCGCCGGGTCGGGGGGAAACACCATATATTTT. Residues: CASSFAGSGGNTIYF.

DNA of the CDR3: TGCGCCAGCAGCCCTGGGACAGGGGACTACGAGCAGTACTTC. Encoded protein: CASSPGTGDYEQYF. The gene calls are TRBV5-1 and TRBJ2-7, with 10 positions matching TRBD1. Germline V gene data show CDR1 as SGHRS and CDR2 as YFSETQ. Trimming at V came to 4 bases and at J to 3 bases, leaving 4 bases not matched to a gene. This CDR3 contains 14 residues.

The rearrangement joins TRBV29-1 to TRBJ2-1; 7 bases are a match to TRBD2. The junction had 8 bases not matched to a gene; V was cut back by 1 base and J by 8 bases. The length of the CDR3 is 14 residues. Germline values: CDR1 SQVTM, CDR2 ANQGSEA. The CDR3: CSVEGPGGTDEQFF. CDR3 nucleotides: TGCAGCGTTGAAGGTCCGGGGGGTACGGATGAGCAGTTCTTC.

V and J are TRBV7-9 and TRBJ1-1; 7 bases match TRBD1. J lost 4 bases, V lost 4 bases, and 9 bases had no gene match. The CDR3 totals 15 residues. CDR1 and CDR2 from the germline V gene are SEHNR and FQNEAQ (reference sequence). The CDR3 region has the DNA TGTGCCAGCAGCTACTCAAATCAGGGGGTCACTGAAGCTTTCTTT. Translated, it gives CASSYSNQGVTEAFF.

The J gene is TRBJ2-1, the V gene TRBV15; 7 nucleotides line up with TRBD1. The germline V gene encodes CDR1 LNHNV and CDR2 YYDKDF (reference sequence). The CDR3 spans 11 residues. The V segment lost 5 bases and the J segment 14 bases; nucleotides outside the gene matches: 6. CDR3 loop: CATSQTGVEFF. The CDR3 nucleotides are TGTGCCACCAGCCAAACAGGGGTTGAGTTCTTC. Combining the CDR3 with reference TRBV15 and TRBJ2-1 gives the whole variable domain DAMVIQNPRYQVTQFGKPVTLSCSQTLNHNVMYWYQQKSSQAPKLLFHYYDKDFNNEADTPDNFQSRRPNTSFCFLDIRSPGLGDTAMYLCATSQTGVEFFGPGTRLTVL.

V usage is TRBV4-1 and J usage is TRBJ2-1, with TRBD2 matching over 8 bases. Germline-derived CDR1 and CDR2 are MGHRA and YSYEKL. J was trimmed by 10 bases and V by 0 bases; bases with no gene match: 8. CDR3 length equals 15 residues. CDR3: CASSQDPAGEPEQFF. The CDR3 DNA reads TGCGCCAGCAGCCAAGATCCAGCGGGAGAACCGGAGCAGTTCTTC.

The rearrangement links TRBV6-1 to TRBJ1-1; perhaps TRBD1 as D (5 bases). Trimming removed 7 bases from V and 1 base from J, with 13 bases in between. Germline loops: CDR1 MNHNS, CDR2 SASEGT. The CDR3 spans 14 residues. The CDR3 sequence is CASTVGARNTEAFF. The CDR3 DNA sequence: TGTGCCAGCACGGTAGGGGCGCGGAACACTGAAGCTTTCTTT.

CDR3 sequence: CASSYAGNTEAFF. CDR3 nucleotides: TGTGCCAGCAGCTACGCAGGGAACACTGAAGCTTTCTTT. V gene TRBV5-5 combines with J gene TRBJ1-1, with unresolved D. In germline, CDR1 is SGHKS, CDR2 YYEKEE (reference sequence). V was shortened by 3 bases and J by 1 base, with 7 bases between the two germline ends. The CDR3 loop spans 13 amino acids.

The J gene is TRBJ2-7, the V gene TRBV4-2, with 10 bases lining up with TRBD1. Germline lookup yields CDR1 LGHNA and CDR2 YNFKEQ. V shed 0 bases, J shed 6 bases, and the junction held 2 bases outside the gene matches. CDR3 size: 14 residues. The CDR3 spells CASSQEDRGVEQYF. The DNA of the CDR3 is TGTGCCAGCAGCCAAGAGGACAGGGGGGTCGAGCAGTACTTC.

V usage is TRBV27 and J usage is TRBJ2-7, with 7 bases fitting TRBD1. This CDR3 region has 12 residues. V was pared by 7 bases and J by 1 base, with 1 base of the junction left unmatched. Germline V gene data show CDR1 as MNHEY and CDR2 as SMNVEV (reference sequence). The CDR3 sequence: CASKGQSYEQYF. CDR3 in DNA: TGTGCCAGCAAGGGACAGTCCTACGAGCAGTACTTC.

The CDR3 spells CSATESGANVLTF. CDR3 coding DNA: TGCAGCGCTACGGAGTCTGGGGCCAACGTCCTGACTTTC. The chain uses TRBV29-1 and TRBJ2-6; D unresolved. The CDR3 contains 13 residues. Germline V gives CDR1 SQVTM, CDR2 ANQGSEA. The germline V and J ends were trimmed by 7 bases and 1 base, with 8 bases remaining between them.

The chain carries TRBV6-7 and TRBJ2-7, with D perhaps matching TRBD1 (6 bases). TRBV6-7 has ORF status, its function being uncertain. The CDR3 length is 11 residues. With 8 bases removed from V and 5 bases from J, the gap between germline ends came to 10 bases. This CDR3 reads CASRNRDEQYF. CDR3 coding DNA: TGTGCCAGCCGAAACAGGGACGAGCAGTACTTC.

The chain uses TRBV7-9 and TRBJ1-2; TRBD1 matches 7 bases. With V trimmed by 1 base and J by 6 bases, 2 bases remained unmatched. The CDR3 runs to 13 residues. Germline CDR1 and CDR2: SEHNR and FQNEAQ (reference sequence). Here the CDR3 DNA reads TGTGCCAGCAGCTTAGGACAGGGTGATGGCTACACCTTC. Translation gives CASSLGQGDGYTF.

This chain uses TRBV7-9 with TRBJ2-3, with 9 bases matching TRBD1. V was pared by 2 bases and J by 5 bases, with 5 bases of the junction left unmatched. The germline V gene encodes CDR1 SEHNR and CDR2 FQNEAQ (reference sequence). The CDR3 consists of 15 residues. CDR3 residues: CASSLRTGAEDTQYF. CDR3 DNA sequence: TGTGCCAGCAGCTTACGGACAGGGGCGGAAGATACGCAGTATTTT.

Here the CDR3 DNA reads TGCGCCAGCAGTCAGGGAGGGGCAGGTTATGAAGCTTTCTTT. Its protein is CASSQGGAGYEAFF. The gene calls are TRBV5-1 and TRBJ1-1; a possible D gene is TRBD1 (5 bases). Trimming took off 5 bases at V and 7 bases at J, with 18 bases between the two ends. CDR1 SGHRS and CDR2 YFSETQ come from the germline V gene. This CDR3 spans 14 amino acids.

V and J are TRBV5-1 and TRBJ2-7; 10 bases align to TRBD2. V shed 0 bases, J shed 3 bases, and the junction held 12 bases outside the gene matches. Germline V gene lookup returns CDR1 SGHRS and CDR2 YFSETQ. The CDR3 has 18 amino acids. CDR3 amino acids: CASSLADSGLAEYYEQYF. The DNA for the CDR3 is TGCGCCAGCAGCTTGGCCGATTCAGGACTAGCGGAATACTACGAGCAGTACTTC.

The gene calls are TRBV28 and TRBJ2-5; the match to TRBD2 covers 9 bases. The CDR3 runs to 15 residues. The V and J ends lost 6 bases and 5 bases, in that order; junction bases with no gene match: 10. From germline, CDR1 is MDHEN and CDR2 SYDVKM. The chain's CDR3 is CASRTSGRAAETQYF. CDR3 DNA sequence: TGTGCCAGCAGGACTAGCGGAAGGGCTGCTGAGACCCAGTACTTC. The whole variable domain, remainder taken from reference TRBV28 and TRBJ2-5, is DVKVTQSSRYLVKRTGEKVFLECVQDMDHENMFWYRQDPGLGLRLIYFSYDVKMKEKGDIPEGYSVSREKKERFSLILESASTNQTSMYLCASRTSGRAAETQYFGPGTRLLVL.

J is TRBJ2-1 and V is TRBV2; TRBD2 aligns across 9 bases. Per germline, CDR1 SNHLY and CDR2 FYNNEI. The V and J ends lost 4 bases and 2 bases, in that order; junction bases with no gene match: 3. The length of the CDR3 is 15 residues. CDR3 bases: TGTGCCAGCAGTGGGCGGGGGGGCCCCTACAATGAGCAGTTCTTC. Protein product: CASSGRGGPYNEQFF.

The rearrangement links TRBV6-1 to TRBJ1-2, with TRBD1 identical over 8 bases. The CDR3 contains 12 residues. Unmatched junction bases numbered 3, after V lost 4 bases and J lost 8 bases. Germline CDR1 MNHNS, CDR2 SASEGT. CDR3 sequence (DNA): TGTGCCAGCAGTGGACAGGGGAAGGGCTACACCTTC. Its translation: CASSGQGKGYTF.